The present T cell receptor (beta chain) was sequenced within a study of human T cells and chemical hapten exposure. At the level of the study: Minor pooled library volume differences mainly drove per-sample TCR yield variation.

Library construction involved attaching unique molecular identifiers to individual cDNA molecules, which allowed quantitative, reproducible TCR counting. Each CDR3 protein is one row after TCRdb ran MiXCR on the RACE reads. The profile shows about 46,000 distinct CDR3 sequences, about 4.5% of them singletons. Regarding the study as a whole: Sensitizing with DPC caused no change in TCRs above 1 in 1000 frequency.

This clonotype was seen at least ten times. What it binds is unknown. The CDR3 is 12 amino acids. The germline CDR1 and CDR2 sequences are SQVTM and ANQGSEA. The trim removed 1 base at V and 9 bases at J, leaving 1 base unmatched. Documented time point: healthy volunteer bleed at 2 weeks. The authors' total RNA extraction used unfractionated whole blood. The genes are TRBV29-1 and TRBJ1-1, with TRBD1 matching 11 bases. This sequence was found in a female donor in good health. Some clones in this sample may be carry-over from other donors' samples. Input material: whole blood. Here the CDR3 reads CSVEGTGGKAFF. CDR3 in DNA: TGCAGCGTTGAAGGGACAGGGGGCAAAGCTTTCTTT.